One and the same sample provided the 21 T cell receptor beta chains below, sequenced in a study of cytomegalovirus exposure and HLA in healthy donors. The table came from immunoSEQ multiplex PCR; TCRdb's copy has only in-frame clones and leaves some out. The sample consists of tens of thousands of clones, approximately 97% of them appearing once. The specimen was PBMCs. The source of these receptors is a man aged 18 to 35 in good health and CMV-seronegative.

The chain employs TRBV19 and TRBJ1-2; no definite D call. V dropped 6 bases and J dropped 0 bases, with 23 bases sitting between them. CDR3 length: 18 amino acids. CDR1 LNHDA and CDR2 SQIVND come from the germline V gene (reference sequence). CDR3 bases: TGTGCCAGTAGATCGAACTTAGTCGGCAGGCCAGCTAACTATGGCTACACCTTC. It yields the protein CASRSNLVGRPANYGYTF.

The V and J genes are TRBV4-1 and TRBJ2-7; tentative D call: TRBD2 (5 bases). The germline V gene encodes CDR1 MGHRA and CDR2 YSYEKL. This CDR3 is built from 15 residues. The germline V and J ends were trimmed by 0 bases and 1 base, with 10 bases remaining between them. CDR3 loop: CASSQDPSRSYEQYF. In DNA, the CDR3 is TGCGCCAGCAGCCAAGACCCTAGCCGATCCTACGAGCAGTACTTC.

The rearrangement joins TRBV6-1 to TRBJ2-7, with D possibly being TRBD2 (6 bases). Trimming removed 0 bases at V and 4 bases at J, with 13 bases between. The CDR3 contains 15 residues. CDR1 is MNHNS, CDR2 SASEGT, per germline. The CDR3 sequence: CASSEAGGRVYEQYF. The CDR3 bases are TGTGCCAGCAGTGAAGCGGGAGGCAGAGTTTACGAGCAGTACTTC.

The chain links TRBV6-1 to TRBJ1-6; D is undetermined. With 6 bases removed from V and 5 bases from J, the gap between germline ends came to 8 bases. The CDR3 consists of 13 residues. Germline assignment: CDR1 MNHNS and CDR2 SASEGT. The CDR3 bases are TGTGCCAGCAGGACTGATAATAATTCACCCCTCCACTTT. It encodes CASRTDNNSPLHF.

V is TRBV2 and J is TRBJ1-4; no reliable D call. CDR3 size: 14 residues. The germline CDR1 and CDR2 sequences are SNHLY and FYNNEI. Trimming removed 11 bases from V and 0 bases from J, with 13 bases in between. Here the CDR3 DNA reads TGTGCCGGGCGACAATGGGCAACTAATGAAAAACTGTTTTTT. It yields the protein CAGRQWATNEKLFF.

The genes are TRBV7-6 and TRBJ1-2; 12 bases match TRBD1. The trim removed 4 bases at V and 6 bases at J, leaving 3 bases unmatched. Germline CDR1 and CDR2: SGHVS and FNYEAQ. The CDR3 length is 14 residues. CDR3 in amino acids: CASSSRDRGHGYTF. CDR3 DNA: TGTGCCAGCAGCTCCCGGGACAGGGGGCATGGCTACACCTTC.

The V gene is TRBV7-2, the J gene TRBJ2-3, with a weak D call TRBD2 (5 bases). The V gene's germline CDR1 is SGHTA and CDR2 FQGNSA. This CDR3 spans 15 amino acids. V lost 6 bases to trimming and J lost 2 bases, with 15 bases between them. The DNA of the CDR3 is TGTGCCAGCAGAGGTCCTCAGCGGTCCACAGATACGCAGTATTTT. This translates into CASRGPQRSTDTQYF.

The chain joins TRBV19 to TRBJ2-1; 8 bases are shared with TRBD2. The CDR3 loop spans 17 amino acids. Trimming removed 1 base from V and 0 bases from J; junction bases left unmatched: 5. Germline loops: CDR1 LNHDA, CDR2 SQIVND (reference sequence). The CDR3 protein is CASSIVLTSASYNEQFF. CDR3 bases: TGTGCCAGTAGTATAGTACTGACTAGCGCCTCCTACAATGAGCAGTTCTTC.

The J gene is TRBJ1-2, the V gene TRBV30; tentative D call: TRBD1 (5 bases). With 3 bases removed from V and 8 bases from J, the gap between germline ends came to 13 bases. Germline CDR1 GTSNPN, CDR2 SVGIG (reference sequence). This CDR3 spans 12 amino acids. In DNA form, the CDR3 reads TGTGCCTGGAGGGGGGAGGGGCCCGGCTACACCTTC. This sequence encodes CAWRGEGPGYTF.

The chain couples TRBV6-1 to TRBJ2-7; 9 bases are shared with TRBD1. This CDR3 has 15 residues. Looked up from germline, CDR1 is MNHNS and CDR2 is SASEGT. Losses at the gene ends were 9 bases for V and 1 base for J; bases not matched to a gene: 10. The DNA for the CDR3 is TGTGCCAGTCTCCCCCGGACAGGGGCTTCCTACGAGCAGTACTTC. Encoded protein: CASLPRTGASYEQYF.

The CDR3 spells CASRGTGTSPLHF. DNA of the CDR3: TGTGCCAGCAGAGGGACAGGGACTTCACCCCTCCACTTT. The chain joins TRBV14 to TRBJ1-6; 9 bases align to TRBD1. The CDR3 sequence is 13 residues long. J lost 9 bases, V lost 6 bases, and 3 bases had no gene match. Germline V CDR1 and CDR2: SGHDN, FVKESK.

The CDR3: CASSLGGITTYNEQFF. CDR3 in DNA: TGTGCCAGCAGCTTAGGAGGCATTACAACTTACAATGAGCAGTTCTTC. J is TRBJ2-1 and V is TRBV7-6; D gene uncertain. V gave up 1 base and J gave up 4 bases, with 14 bases separating them. The CDR3 extends over 16 amino acids. Germline CDR1 is SGHVS and CDR2 is FNYEAQ.

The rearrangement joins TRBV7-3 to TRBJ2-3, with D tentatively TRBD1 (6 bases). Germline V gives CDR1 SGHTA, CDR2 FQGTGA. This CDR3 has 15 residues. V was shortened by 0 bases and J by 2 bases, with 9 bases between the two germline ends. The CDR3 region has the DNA TGTGCCAGCAGCTTAACCGGACAGCACACAGATACGCAGTATTTT. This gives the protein CASSLTGQHTDTQYF.

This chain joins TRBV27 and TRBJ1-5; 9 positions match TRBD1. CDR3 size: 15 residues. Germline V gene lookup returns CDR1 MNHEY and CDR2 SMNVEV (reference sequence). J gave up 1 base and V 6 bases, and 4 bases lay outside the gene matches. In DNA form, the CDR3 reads TGTGCCAGCAGGGGGACAGGGCCGAGCAATCAGCCCCAGCATTTT. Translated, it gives CASRGTGPSNQPQHF.

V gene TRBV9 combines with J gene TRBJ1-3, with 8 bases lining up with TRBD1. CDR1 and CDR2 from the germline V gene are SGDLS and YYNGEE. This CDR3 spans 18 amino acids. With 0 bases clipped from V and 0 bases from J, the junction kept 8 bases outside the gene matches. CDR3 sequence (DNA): TGTGCCAGCAGCGTAGAGACCCCCGGGACAGGCTCTGGAAACACCATATATTTT. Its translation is CASSVETPGTGSGNTIYF.

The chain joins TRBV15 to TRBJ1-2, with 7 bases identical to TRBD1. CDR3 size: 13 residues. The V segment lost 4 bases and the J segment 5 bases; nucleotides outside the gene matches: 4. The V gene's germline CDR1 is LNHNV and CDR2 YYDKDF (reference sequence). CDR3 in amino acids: CATSKQTGYGYTF. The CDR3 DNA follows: TGTGCCACCAGCAAGCAGACAGGGTATGGCTACACCTTC. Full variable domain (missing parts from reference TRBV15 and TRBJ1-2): DAMVIQNPRYQVTQFGKPVTLSCSQTLNHNVMYWYQQKSSQAPKLLFHYYDKDFNNEADTPDNFQSRRPNTSFCFLDIRSPGLGDTAMYLCATSKQTGYGYTFGSGTRLTVV.

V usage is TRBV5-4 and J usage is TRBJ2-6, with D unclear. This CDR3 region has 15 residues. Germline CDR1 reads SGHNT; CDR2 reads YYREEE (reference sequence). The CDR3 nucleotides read TGTGCTACGAACTCCGATCGCTCTGGGGCCAACGTCCTGACTTTC. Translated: CATNSDRSGANVLTF.

The CDR3 reads CASSSQGNYGYTF. The CDR3 bases are TGTGCCAGCAGCTCTCAGGGAAACTATGGCTACACCTTC. The chain is built from TRBV7-9 and TRBJ1-2; maybe TRBD1 (5 bases). Per the germline V gene, CDR1 is SEHNR and CDR2 is FQNEAQ (reference sequence). Deletions cut 4 bases from V and 2 bases from J, with 8 bases between. This CDR3 has 13 residues.

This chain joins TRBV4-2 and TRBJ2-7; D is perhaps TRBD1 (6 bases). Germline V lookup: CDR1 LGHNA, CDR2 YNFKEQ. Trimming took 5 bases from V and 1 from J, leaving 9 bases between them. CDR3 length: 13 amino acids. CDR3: CASSLGHSYEQYF. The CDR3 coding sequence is TGTGCCAGCAGCTTGGGACATTCCTACGAGCAGTACTTC.

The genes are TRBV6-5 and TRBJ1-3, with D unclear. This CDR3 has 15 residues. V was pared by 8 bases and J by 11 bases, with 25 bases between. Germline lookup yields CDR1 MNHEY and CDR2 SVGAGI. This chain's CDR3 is CASASGSWGITAIYF. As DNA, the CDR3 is TGTGCCAGCGCGTCGGGGTCGTGGGGAATAACGGCCATATATTTT.

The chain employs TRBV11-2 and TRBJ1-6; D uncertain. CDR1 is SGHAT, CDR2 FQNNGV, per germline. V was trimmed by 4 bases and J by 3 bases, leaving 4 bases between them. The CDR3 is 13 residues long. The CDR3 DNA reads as TGTGCCAGCAGCTCTAACTATAATTCACCCCTCCACTTT. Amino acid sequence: CASSSNYNSPLHF.